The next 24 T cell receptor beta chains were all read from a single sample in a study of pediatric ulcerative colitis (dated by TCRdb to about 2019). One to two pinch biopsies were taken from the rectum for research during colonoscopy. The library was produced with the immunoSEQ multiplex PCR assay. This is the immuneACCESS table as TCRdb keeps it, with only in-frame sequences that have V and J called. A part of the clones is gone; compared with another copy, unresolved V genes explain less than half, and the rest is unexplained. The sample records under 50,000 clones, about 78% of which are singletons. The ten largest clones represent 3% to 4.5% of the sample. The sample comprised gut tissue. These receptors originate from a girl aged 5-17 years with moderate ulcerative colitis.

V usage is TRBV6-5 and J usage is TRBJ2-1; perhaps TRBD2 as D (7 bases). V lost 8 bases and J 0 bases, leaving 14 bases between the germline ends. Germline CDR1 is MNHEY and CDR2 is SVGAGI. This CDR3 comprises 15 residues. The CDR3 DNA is TGTGCCAGCGGGATCGCGGGGGCCTCCTACAATGAGCAGTTCTTC. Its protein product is CASGIAGASYNEQFF.

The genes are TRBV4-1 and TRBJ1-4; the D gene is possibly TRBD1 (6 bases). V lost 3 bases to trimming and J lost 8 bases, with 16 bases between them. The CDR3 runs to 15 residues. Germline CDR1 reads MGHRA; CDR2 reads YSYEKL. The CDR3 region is CASSHHPTGEEKLFF. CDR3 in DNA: TGCGCCAGCAGCCACCACCCGACAGGAGAGGAAAAACTGTTTTTT.

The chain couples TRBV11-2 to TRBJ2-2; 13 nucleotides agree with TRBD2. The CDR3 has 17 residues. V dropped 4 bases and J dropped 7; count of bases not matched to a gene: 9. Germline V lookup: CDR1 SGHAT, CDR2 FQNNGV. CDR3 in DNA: TGTGCCAGCAGCTCAAAGGGACTAGCGGGAAAGGGCGGGGAGCTGTTTTTT. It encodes CASSSKGLAGKGGELFF.

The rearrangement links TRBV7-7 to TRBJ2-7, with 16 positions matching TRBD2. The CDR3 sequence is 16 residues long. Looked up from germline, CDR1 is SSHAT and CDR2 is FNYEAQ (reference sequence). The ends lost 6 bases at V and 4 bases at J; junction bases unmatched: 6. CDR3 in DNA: TGTGCCAGCAGACCGGGACTAGCGGGAGGGCCGTACGAGCAGTACTTC. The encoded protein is CASRPGLAGGPYEQYF. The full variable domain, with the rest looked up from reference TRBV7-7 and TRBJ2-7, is GAGVSQSPRYKVTKRGQDVTLRCDPISSHATLYWYQQALGQGPEFLTYFNYEAQPDKSGLPSDRFSAERPEGSISTLTIQRTEQRDSAMYRCASRPGLAGGPYEQYFGPGTRLTVT.

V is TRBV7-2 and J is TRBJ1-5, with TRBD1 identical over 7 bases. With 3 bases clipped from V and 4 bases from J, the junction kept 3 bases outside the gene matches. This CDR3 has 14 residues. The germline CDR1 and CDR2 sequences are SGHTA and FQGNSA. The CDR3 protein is CASSFSGGNQPQHF. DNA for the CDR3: TGTGCCAGCAGCTTCTCAGGGGGAAATCAGCCCCAGCATTTT.

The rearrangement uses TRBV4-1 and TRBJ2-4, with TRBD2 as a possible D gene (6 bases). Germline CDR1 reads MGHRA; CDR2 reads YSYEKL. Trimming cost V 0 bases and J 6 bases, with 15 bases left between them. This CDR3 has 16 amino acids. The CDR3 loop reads CASSQERAPRGNIQYF. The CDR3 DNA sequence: TGCGCCAGCAGCCAAGAGCGGGCCCCGCGGGGAAACATTCAGTACTTC.

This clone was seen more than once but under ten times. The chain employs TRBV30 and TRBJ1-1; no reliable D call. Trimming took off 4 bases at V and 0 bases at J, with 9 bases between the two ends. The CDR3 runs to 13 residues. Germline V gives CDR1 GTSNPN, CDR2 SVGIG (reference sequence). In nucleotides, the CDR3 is TGTGCCTGGACTGACATGATGAACACTGAAGCTTTCTTT. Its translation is CAWTDMMNTEAFF.

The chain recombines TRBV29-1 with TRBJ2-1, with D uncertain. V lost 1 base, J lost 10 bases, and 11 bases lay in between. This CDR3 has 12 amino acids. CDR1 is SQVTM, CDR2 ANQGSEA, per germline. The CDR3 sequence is CSVEAWAPEQFF. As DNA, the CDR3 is TGCAGCGTTGAAGCTTGGGCCCCCGAGCAGTTCTTC.

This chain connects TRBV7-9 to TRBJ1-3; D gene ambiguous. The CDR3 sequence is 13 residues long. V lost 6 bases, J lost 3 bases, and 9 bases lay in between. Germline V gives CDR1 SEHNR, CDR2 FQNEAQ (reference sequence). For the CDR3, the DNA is TGTGCCAGCAGTAGTGGGTATGGAAACACCATATATTTT. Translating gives CASSSGYGNTIYF.

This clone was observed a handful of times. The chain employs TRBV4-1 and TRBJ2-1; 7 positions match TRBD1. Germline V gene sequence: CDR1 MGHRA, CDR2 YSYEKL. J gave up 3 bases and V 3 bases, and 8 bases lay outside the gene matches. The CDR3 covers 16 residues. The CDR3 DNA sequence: TGCGCCAGCAGCCAGAAGAGGGGACAGAACTACAATGAGCAGTTCTTC. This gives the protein CASSQKRGQNYNEQFF.

CDR3: CASVDRGLYGYTF. The CDR3, as DNA: TGTGCCAGCGTGGACAGGGGTCTCTATGGCTACACCTTC. V gene TRBV28 combines with J gene TRBJ1-2; 9 bases line up with TRBD1. J gave up 4 bases and V 8 bases, and 5 bases lay outside the gene matches. CDR3 length: 13 amino acids. CDR1 and CDR2 (germline): MDHEN, SYDVKM.

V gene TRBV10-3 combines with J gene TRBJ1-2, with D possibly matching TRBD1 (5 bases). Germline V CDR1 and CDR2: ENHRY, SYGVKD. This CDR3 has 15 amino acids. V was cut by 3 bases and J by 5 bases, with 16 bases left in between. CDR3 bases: TGTGCCATCAGTGACCATGGAGGGGTGGAGTATGGCTACACCTTC. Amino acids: CAISDHGGVEYGYTF.

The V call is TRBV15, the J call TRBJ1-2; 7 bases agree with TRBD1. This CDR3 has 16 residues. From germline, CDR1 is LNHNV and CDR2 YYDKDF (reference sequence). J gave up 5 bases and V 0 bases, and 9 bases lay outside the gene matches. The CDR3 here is CATSRDKEAGGYGYTF. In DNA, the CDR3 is TGTGCCACCAGCAGAGATAAGGAGGCAGGGGGGTATGGCTACACCTTC.

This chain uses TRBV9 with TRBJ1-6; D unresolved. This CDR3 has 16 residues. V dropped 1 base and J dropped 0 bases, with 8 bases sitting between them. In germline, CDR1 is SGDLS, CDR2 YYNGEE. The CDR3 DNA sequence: TGTGCCAGCAGCGTACTCCCAGACTCCTATAATTCACCCCTCCACTTT. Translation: CASSVLPDSYNSPLHF.

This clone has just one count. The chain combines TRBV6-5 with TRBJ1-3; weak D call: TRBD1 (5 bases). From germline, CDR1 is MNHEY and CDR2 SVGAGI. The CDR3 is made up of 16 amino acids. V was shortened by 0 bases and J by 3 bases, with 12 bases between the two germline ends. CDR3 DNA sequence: TGTGCCAGCAGTTACTCTTGGGGGGTTGGTGGAAACACCATATATTTT. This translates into CASSYSWGVGGNTIYF.

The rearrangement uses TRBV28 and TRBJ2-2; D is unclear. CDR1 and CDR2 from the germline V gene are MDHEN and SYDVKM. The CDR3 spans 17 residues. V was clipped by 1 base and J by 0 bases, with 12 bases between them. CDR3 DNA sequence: TGTGCCAGCAGTTTATCCCCGTGGTACACGAACACCGGGGAGCTGTTTTTT. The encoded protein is CASSLSPWYTNTGELFF.

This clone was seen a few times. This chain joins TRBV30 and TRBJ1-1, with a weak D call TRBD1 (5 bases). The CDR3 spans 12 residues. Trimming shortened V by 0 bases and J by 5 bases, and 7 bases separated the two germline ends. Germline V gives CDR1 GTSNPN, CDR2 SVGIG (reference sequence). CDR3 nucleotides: TGTGCCTGGAGTGTACGGGGGACTGAAGCTTTCTTT. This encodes CAWSVRGTEAFF.

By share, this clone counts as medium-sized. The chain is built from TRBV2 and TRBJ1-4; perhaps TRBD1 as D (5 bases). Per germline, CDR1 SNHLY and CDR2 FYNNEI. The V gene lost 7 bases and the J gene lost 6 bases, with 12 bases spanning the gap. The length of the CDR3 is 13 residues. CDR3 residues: CASMEGQDEKLFF. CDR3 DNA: TGTGCCAGCATGGAGGGGCAGGATGAAAAACTGTTTTTT.

CDR3 coding DNA: TGTGCCAGCAGCTCCTCGGTTGGGTGGCGGGAGACCTACGAGCAGTACTTC. This gives the protein CASSSSVGWRETYEQYF. This chain joins TRBV28 and TRBJ2-7, with 7 bases identical to TRBD2. Looked up from germline, CDR1 is MDHEN and CDR2 is SYDVKM. This CDR3 contains 17 residues. Trimming took 6 bases from V and 2 from J; bases not matched to a gene: 16.

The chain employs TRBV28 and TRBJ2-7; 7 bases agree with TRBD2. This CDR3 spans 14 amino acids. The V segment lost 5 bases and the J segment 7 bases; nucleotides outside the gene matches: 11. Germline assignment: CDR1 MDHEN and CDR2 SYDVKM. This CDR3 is CASSLPGGAWEQYF. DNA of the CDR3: TGTGCCAGCAGTCTTCCGGGGGGAGCTTGGGAGCAGTACTTC.

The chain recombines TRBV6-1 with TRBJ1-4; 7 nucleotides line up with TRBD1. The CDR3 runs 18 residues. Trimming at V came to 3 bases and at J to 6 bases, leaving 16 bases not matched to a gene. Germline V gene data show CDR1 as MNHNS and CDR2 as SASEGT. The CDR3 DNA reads TGTGCCAGCAGTGACCGGGTTCCTGGCAGCACAGGGGATGAAAAACTGTTTTTT. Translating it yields CASSDRVPGSTGDEKLFF.

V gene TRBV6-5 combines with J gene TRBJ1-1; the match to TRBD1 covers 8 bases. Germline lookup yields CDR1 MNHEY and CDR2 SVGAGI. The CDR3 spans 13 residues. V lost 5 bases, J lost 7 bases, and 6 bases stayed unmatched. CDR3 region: CASSDTGGNEAFF. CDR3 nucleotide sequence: TGTGCCAGCAGTGACACAGGGGGGAATGAAGCTTTCTTT.

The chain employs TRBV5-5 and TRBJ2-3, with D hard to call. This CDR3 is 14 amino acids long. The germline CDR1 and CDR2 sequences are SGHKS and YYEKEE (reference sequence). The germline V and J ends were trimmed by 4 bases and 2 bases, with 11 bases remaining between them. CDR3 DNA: TGTGCCAGCAGCCCGCCTATTTTCACAGATACGCAGTATTTT. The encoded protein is CASSPPIFTDTQYF.

CDR3 region: CAISNWGGNTEAFF. The CDR3 DNA is TGTGCCATCTCGAATTGGGGGGGCAACACTGAAGCTTTCTTT. The rearrangement uses TRBV10-3 and TRBJ1-1, with D tentatively TRBD1 (6 bases). CDR1 ENHRY and CDR2 SYGVKD come from the germline V gene. This CDR3 spans 14 amino acids. V gave up 8 bases and J gave up 2 bases, with 15 bases separating them.